The 5 T cell receptor beta chains listed next were all sequenced from one sample in a study of identical twins. TCRdb independently ran MiXCR on the 5' RACE reads; one entry per CDR3 protein. This sample carries around 250,000 distinct CDR3 sequences, 6.5% to 8% of them seen once, and the ten largest clones take about 14%. The sample was also linked to a second study, of T cells expressing NK-cell markers.

Sequenced input: CD8+ T cells sorted from blood. The receptors derive from a woman aged 18-30 years in good health.

In its sample, this clonotype was seen a few times. The chain employs TRBV3-1 and TRBJ1-1; D remains unclear. The germline CDR1 and CDR2 sequences are LGHDT and YNNKEL (reference sequence). V was clipped by 4 bases and J by 11 bases, with 14 bases between them. The CDR3 is 12 amino acids. CDR3 protein: CASSPGSVFAFF. CDR3 coding DNA: TGTGCCAGCAGCCCCGGTTCAGTGTTTGCTTTCTTT.

This clonotype was seen repeatedly, ten times or more. The chain combines TRBV7-9 with TRBJ2-3; no definite D call. V lost 5 bases to trimming and J lost 6 bases, with 9 bases between them. The CDR3 length is 12 residues. Germline CDR1 and CDR2: SEHNR and FQNEAQ (reference sequence). The CDR3 coding sequence is TGTGCCAGCAGCCTACGATGGGATACGCAGTATTTT. Its translation is CASSLRWDTQYF.

This clonotype was seen more than once but under ten times. V gene TRBV5-4 combines with J gene TRBJ2-7; D ambiguous. Germline V gene lookup returns CDR1 SGHNT and CDR2 YYREEE (reference sequence). V was trimmed by 3 bases and J by 6 bases, leaving 7 bases between them. The CDR3 length is 11 residues. The CDR3 here is CASSSTSEQYF. The CDR3 DNA sequence: TGTGCCAGCAGCTCCACAAGCGAGCAGTACTTC.

The J gene is TRBJ2-3, the V gene TRBV3-1, with a weak D call TRBD2 (5 bases). This CDR3 is built from 15 residues. The germline V and J ends were trimmed by 3 bases and 1 base, with 11 bases remaining between them. Germline V gene data show CDR1 as LGHDT and CDR2 as YNNKEL (reference sequence). The CDR3 protein is CASSHNGERTDTQYF. CDR3 bases: TGTGCCAGCAGCCATAACGGGGAACGCACAGATACGCAGTATTTT.

In this sample, this clonotype turned up a few times. The chain links TRBV6-1 to TRBJ2-5, with 14 bases fitting TRBD2. V lost 3 bases, J lost 3 bases, and 3 bases stayed unmatched. Germline V gene data show CDR1 as MNHNS and CDR2 as SASEGT. The CDR3 has 16 amino acids. CDR3 sequence (DNA): TGTGCCAGCAGTGATTCGACTAGCGGGGGGGAAGAGACCCAGTACTTC. Its protein product is CASSDSTSGGEETQYF.